A selection of T cell receptor beta chains follows, all from one sample in a study of radiotherapy plus CTLA-4 blockade in lung cancer. The protocol was immunoSEQ multiplex PCR, while the TCRdb copy is restricted to in-frame clones and leaves out a portion. The sample comprises 45,000 to 75,000 clones, 77% of which are singletons, and 3.5% to 4% rests with the top ten. The starting material was peripheral blood, obtained from a patient treated with radiotherapy plus ipilimumab. The origin of the receptors is a human donor with non-small cell lung cancer who had a partial response to radiotherapy plus ipilimumab. CDR3s include the opening cysteine and the closing phenylalanine or tryptophan. Fields, in order: D gene, V gene, J gene, CDR3 DNA, CDR3 protein. A D gene is named only where the DNA matches it firmly.

NA	TRBV27	TRBJ1-2	TGTGCCAGCAGTTACGGCGTAGTGGGGGGGTCCTATGGCTACACCTTC	CASSYGVVGGSYGYTF
TRBD1	TRBV11-2	TRBJ2-3	TGTGCCAGCAGCTTAGGAGGGACAGGAAGCACAGATACGCAGTATTTT	CASSLGGTGSTDTQYF
NA	TRBV5-4	TRBJ2-1	TGTGCCAGCAGCTTGAGGCAGGGCTGGAATGAGCAGTTCTTC	CASSLRQGWNEQFF
NA	TRBV5-4	TRBJ1-2	TGTGCCAGCAGCTTGCAGGGGTCAAACTATGGCTACACCTTC	CASSLQGSNYGYTF
NA	TRBV6-5	TRBJ1-5	TGTGCCAGCAGTTACTCGCGAGATAGCAATCAGCCCCAGCATTTT	CASSYSRDSNQPQHF
NA	TRBV30	TRBJ1-1	TGTGCCTGGAGTGTCCAGGGCACGAGCGAAGCTTTCTTT	CAWSVQGTSEAFF
TRBD2	TRBV7-2	TRBJ2-7	TGTGCCAGCCACAACGTCCCCTCTAGCGGGGGGCGCTCCTACGAGCAGTACTTC	CASHNVPSSGGRSYEQYF
TRBD1	TRBV9	TRBJ2-1	TGTGCCAGCAGCGGAGAGGGGACAGTCTGGGGTTACAATGAGCAGTTCTTC	CASSGEGTVWGYNEQFF
NA	TRBV5-1	TRBJ2-3	TGCGCCAGCAGCTCCCCCAATCAGAGGGGGAAATATTTT	CASSSPNQRGKYF
TRBD2	TRBV10-1	TRBJ2-7	TGCGCCAGCAGTGAGCCGGGACTAGCGGGGCCGAGCTCCTACGAGCAGTACTTC	CASSEPGLAGPSSYEQYF
NA	TRBV4-3	TRBJ2-1	TGCGCCAGCAGCCAAGAGAACACTAACTACAATGAGCAGTTCTTC	CASSQENTNYNEQFF